The 20 T cell receptor beta chains in this list originate from one sample, sequenced in a study of blood T cell repertoires in COVID-19. Profiling relied on immunoSEQ multiplex PCR, and the TCRdb table lists in-frame clones only, not all of them. Altogether approximately 240,000 clones are present, 85% to 95% being singletons, with the ten largest covering approximately 2%. Specimen: PBMCs or T cells enriched from blood (not recorded which). All receptors derive from a woman aged 18-30 years who had recovered from COVID-19.

The V and J genes are TRBV11-2 and TRBJ1-2, with a possible D match to TRBD1 (6 bases). CDR3 size: 16 residues. Per germline, CDR1 SGHAT and CDR2 FQNNGV. The V and J ends lost 5 bases and 4 bases respectively, with 20 bases between them. The CDR3 reads CASSHARGGQGYGYTF. In DNA, the CDR3 is TGTGCCAGCAGCCACGCCCGGGGGGGACAAGGCTATGGCTACACCTTC.

The V call is TRBV20-1, the J call TRBJ2-1; unclear D gene. CDR3 length: 10 residues. CDR1 and CDR2 (germline): DFQATT, SNEGSKA (reference sequence). Trimming left V 6 bases short and J 4 bases short, with 4 bases between. CDR3: CSARYNEQFF. In DNA form, the CDR3 reads TGCAGTGCGCGGTACAATGAGCAGTTCTTC.

This rearrangement joins TRBV5-4 to TRBJ2-7, with D possibly matching TRBD1 (5 bases). Germline CDR1 is SGHNT and CDR2 is YYREEE (reference sequence). V lost 3 bases to trimming and J lost 4 bases, with 14 bases between them. The CDR3 has 14 residues. Written as DNA, the CDR3 is TGTGCCAGCAGCTCCCGGACAACCCTATACGAGCAGTACTTC. Translating it yields CASSSRTTLYEQYF. Full variable domain (rest looked up from reference TRBV5-4 and TRBJ2-7): ETGVTQSPTHLIKTRGQQVTLRCSSQSGHNTVSWYQQALGQGPQFIFQYYREEENGRGNFPPRFSGLQFPNYSSELNVNALELDDSALYLCASSSRTTLYEQYFGPGTRLTVT.

This chain uses TRBV27 with TRBJ2-7, with a tentative D call TRBD2 (6 bases). Germline V gene data show CDR1 as MNHEY and CDR2 as SMNVEV (reference sequence). Trimming left V 7 bases short and J 3 bases short, with 16 bases between. This CDR3 is 14 amino acids long. The CDR3, as DNA: TGTGCCAGCACCCTTAGCGGACTTCACTACGAGCAGTACTTC. Translated: CASTLSGLHYEQYF.

This chain connects TRBV11-1 to TRBJ1-2; TRBD1 aligns across 9 bases. This CDR3 is 15 amino acids long. The germline V gene has CDR1 SGHAT and CDR2 FQDESV (reference sequence). The V gene end was trimmed by 5 bases and the J gene end by 7 bases; junction bases not matched to a gene: 11. In DNA form, the CDR3 reads TGTGCCAGCAGCACTTTCCTTGGACAGGGGCTTGGCTACACCTTC. This codes for CASSTFLGQGLGYTF.

The genes are TRBV4-3 and TRBJ1-3; TRBD1 is a possible D gene (5 bases). Trimming stripped 1 base from V and 2 bases from J, with 9 bases between. The CDR3 totals 15 residues. Per the germline V gene, CDR1 is LGHNA and CDR2 is YSLEER. The CDR3 is CASSQGQGTGNTIYF. Written as DNA, the CDR3 is TGCGCCAGCAGCCAAGGGCAGGGTACTGGAAACACCATATATTTT.

The chain links TRBV4-1 to TRBJ2-1, with 15 bases lining up with TRBD2. V shed 1 base, J shed 10 bases, and the junction held 5 bases outside the gene matches. Germline V lookup: CDR1 MGHRA, CDR2 YSYEKL. The CDR3 covers 16 residues. CDR3: CASSQGTSGGDLEQFF. CDR3 bases: TGCGCCAGCAGCCAAGGGACTAGCGGGGGGGACTTAGAGCAGTTCTTC.

The gene calls are TRBV4-2 and TRBJ2-6; 7 bases are a match to TRBD2. CDR3 size: 20 residues. Germline assignment: CDR1 LGHNA and CDR2 YNFKEQ. The J segment lost 0 bases and the V segment lost 0 bases, leaving 11 bases of the junction unmatched. The CDR3 region has the DNA TGTGCCAGCAGCCAAGAGATATCATGGCGGGGGAGCTCTGGGGCCAACGTCCTGACTTTC. Translation gives CASSQEISWRGSSGANVLTF.

The rearrangement joins TRBV19 to TRBJ1-4; maybe TRBD1 (6 bases). CDR1 and CDR2 (germline): LNHDA, SQIVND (reference sequence). V lost 0 bases and J lost 0, with 11 bases in between. The CDR3 loop spans 17 amino acids. CDR3 DNA: TGTGCCAGTAGTATAGATTTCGGGACAACAACTAATGAAAAACTGTTTTTT. Its translation: CASSIDFGTTTNEKLFF. The full variable domain, its missing parts supplied by reference TRBV19 and TRBJ1-4, is DGGITQSPKYLFRKEGQNVTLSCEQNLNHDAMYWYRQDPGQGLRLIYYSQIVNDFQKGDIAEGYSVSREKKESFPLTVTSAQKNPTAFYLCASSIDFGTTTNEKLFFGSGTQLSVL.

The genes are TRBV4-1 and TRBJ2-1; D may be TRBD2 (5 bases). Per the germline V gene, CDR1 is MGHRA and CDR2 is YSYEKL. The CDR3 runs 15 residues. V was cut by 0 bases and J by 9 bases, with 15 bases left in between. CDR3 in amino acids: CASSQEDYGWREQFF. Here the CDR3 DNA reads TGCGCCAGCAGCCAAGAAGACTATGGTTGGCGTGAGCAGTTCTTC.

The V gene is TRBV11-3, the J gene TRBJ2-2; the match to TRBD2 covers 14 bases. Trimming cost V 1 base and J 1 base; bases outside gene matches: 5. CDR1 and CDR2 (germline): SGHNT, YENEEA. This CDR3 region has 19 residues. The CDR3 DNA follows: TGTGCCAGCAGCTTAGGGACTAGCGGGGGGATTTGGAACACCGGGGAGCTGTTTTTT. Amino acid sequence: CASSLGTSGGIWNTGELFF. The complete variable domain, with remaining parts taken from reference TRBV11-3 and TRBJ2-2, reads EAGVVQSPRYKIIEKKQPVAFWCNPISGHNTLYWYLQNLGQGPELLIRYENEEAVDDSQLPKDRFSAERLKGVDSTLKIQPAELGDSAVYLCASSLGTSGGIWNTGELFFGEGSRLTVL.

The chain joins TRBV5-1 to TRBJ2-1; 9 bases align to TRBD1. The CDR3 totals 16 residues. Germline V lookup: CDR1 SGHRS, CDR2 YFSETQ. The J segment lost 5 bases and the V segment lost 3 bases, leaving 9 bases of the junction unmatched. As DNA, the CDR3 is TGCGCCAGCAGCTCGCCCGGGACAGGGCAAAACAATGAGCAGTTCTTC. It translates to CASSSPGTGQNNEQFF.

This chain joins TRBV27 and TRBJ1-3, with TRBD1 matching over 9 bases. CDR1 and CDR2 from the germline V gene are MNHEY and SMNVEV (reference sequence). The CDR3 runs to 16 residues. The V segment lost 5 bases and the J segment 2 bases; nucleotides outside the gene matches: 7. The CDR3 sequence is CASSKTGTGTGNTIYF. The DNA of the CDR3 is TGTGCCAGCAGTAAAACCGGGACAGGGACTGGAAACACCATATATTTT.

J is TRBJ2-7 and V is TRBV21-1; the table calls TRBD1, which could not be checked here. TRBV21-1 is a known pseudogene. The CDR3 runs 16 residues. The CDR3 region is CASSGNLGQDFYEQYF. The CDR3 region has the DNA TGTGCCAGCAGCGGGAACCTGGGACAGGATTTCTACGAGCAGTACTTC.

The chain joins TRBV6-5 to TRBJ2-7, with D tentatively TRBD2 (5 bases). CDR1 is MNHEY, CDR2 SVGAGI, per germline. There are 14 residues in the CDR3. Between the trimmed V and J ends, which lost 5 bases and 3 bases, there was a span of 14 bases. DNA of the CDR3: TGTGCCAGCAGTCCCTTCACAGAGGGCTACGAGCAGTACTTC. This translates into CASSPFTEGYEQYF.

The genes are TRBV28 and TRBJ2-7; tentatively, D is TRBD2 (5 bases). This CDR3 comprises 14 residues. V was cut by 2 bases and J by 4 bases, with 12 bases left in between. Germline-derived CDR1 and CDR2 are MDHEN and SYDVKM. The CDR3 nucleotides are TGTGCCAGCAGTTTAAGCGGACGTGAGTACGAGCAGTACTTC. Protein sequence: CASSLSGREYEQYF.

This rearrangement joins TRBV5-1 to TRBJ2-7; TRBD2 matches at 10 bases. The CDR3 is 15 residues long. The V gene end was trimmed by 2 bases and the J gene end by 2 bases; junction bases not matched to a gene: 4. The germline V gene encodes CDR1 SGHRS and CDR2 YFSETQ. This CDR3 reads CASSLAGGLTYEQYF. CDR3 DNA: TGCGCCAGCAGCTTAGCGGGAGGGCTTACCTACGAGCAGTACTTC.

The rearrangement uses TRBV27 and TRBJ1-1, with no clear D. The germline V gene has CDR1 MNHEY and CDR2 SMNVEV (reference sequence). The CDR3 runs 12 residues. The V and J ends lost 6 bases and 8 bases respectively, with 13 bases between them. In DNA form, the CDR3 reads TGTGCCAGCAGCGCCTTGGGCAGGGAAGCTTTCTTT. Its protein is CASSALGREAFF.

The J gene is TRBJ1-1, the V gene TRBV6-5; D is possibly TRBD1 (6 bases). Trimming removed 10 bases at V and 8 bases at J, with 23 bases between. The CDR3 loop spans 14 amino acids. Germline CDR1 is MNHEY and CDR2 is SVGAGI. CDR3 sequence reads: CATATGLEWGEAFF. In DNA, the CDR3 is TGTGCCACCGCGACAGGCCTTGAATGGGGGGAAGCTTTCTTT.

The gene calls are TRBV4-1 and TRBJ1-1, with unresolved D. This CDR3 comprises 15 residues. Germline lookup yields CDR1 MGHRA and CDR2 YSYEKL. V was shortened by 6 bases and J by 4 bases, with 18 bases between the two germline ends. The CDR3 loop is CASRDVGSTGTEAFF. The CDR3 nucleotides read TGCGCCAGCAGGGATGTCGGGAGCACGGGCACTGAAGCTTTCTTT.